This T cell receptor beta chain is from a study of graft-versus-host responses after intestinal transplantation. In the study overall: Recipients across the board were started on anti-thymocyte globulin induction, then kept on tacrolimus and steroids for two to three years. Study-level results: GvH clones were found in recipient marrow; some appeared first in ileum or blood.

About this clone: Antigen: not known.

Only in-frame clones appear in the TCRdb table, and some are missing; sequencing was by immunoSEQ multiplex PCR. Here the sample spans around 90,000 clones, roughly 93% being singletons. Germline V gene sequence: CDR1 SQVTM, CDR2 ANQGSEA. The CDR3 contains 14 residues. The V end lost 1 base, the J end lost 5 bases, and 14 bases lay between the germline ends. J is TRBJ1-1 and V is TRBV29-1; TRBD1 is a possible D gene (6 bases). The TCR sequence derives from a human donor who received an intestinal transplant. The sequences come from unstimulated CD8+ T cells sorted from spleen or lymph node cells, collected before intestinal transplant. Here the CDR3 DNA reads TGCAGCGTTGAAGGGGAGGGGGGGAAGACTGAAGCTTTCTTT. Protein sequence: CSVEGEGGKTEAFF.